Listed here is a single T cell receptor beta chain. These data come from a study of blood T cell repertoires in COVID-19. Study background: There were acute and convalescent COVID-19 samples, and they came from the United States, Italy and Spain. PBMCs, B-cell-depleted T cells, or T cells provided the cDNA or gDNA that made up the material.

Authors' processing steps: The authors estimated nucleated cell counts from reference gene primer amplification. Using immunoSEQ multiplex PCR, the repertoire was profiled, and TCRdb retains in-frame clones only, with some absent. D and trimming come from the DNA, and the V and J calls and clone size come from that table. There are over 150,000 clones in the sample; 83% occur only once, and roughly 2% lies in the top ten. From germline, CDR1 is SGHTA and CDR2 FQGNSA. This CDR3 comprises 14 residues. V was cut by 5 bases and J by 0 bases, with 8 bases left in between. The sample comprised peripheral blood. J is TRBJ1-3 and V is TRBV7-2, with a tentative D call TRBD1 (6 bases). This sequence was found in a woman older than 75 with acute or convalescent COVID-19. CDR3 loop: CASSPDSSGNTIYF. For the CDR3, the DNA is TGTGCCAGCAGCCCGGACAGCTCTGGAAACACCATATATTTT.